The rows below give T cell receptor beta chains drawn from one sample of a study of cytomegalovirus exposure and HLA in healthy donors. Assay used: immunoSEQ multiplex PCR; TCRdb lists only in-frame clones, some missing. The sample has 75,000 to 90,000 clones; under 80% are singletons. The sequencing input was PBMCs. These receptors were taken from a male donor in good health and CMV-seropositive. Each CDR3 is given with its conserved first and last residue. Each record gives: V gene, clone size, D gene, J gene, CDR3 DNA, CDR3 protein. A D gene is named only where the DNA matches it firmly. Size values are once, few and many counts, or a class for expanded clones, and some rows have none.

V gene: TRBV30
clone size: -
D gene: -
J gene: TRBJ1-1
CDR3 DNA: TGTGCCTGGAGCCTAACAGGGCCGACTGAAGCTTTCTTT
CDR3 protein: CAWSLTGPTEAFF

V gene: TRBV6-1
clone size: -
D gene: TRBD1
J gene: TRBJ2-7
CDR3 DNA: TGTGCTTGTAGAGGGGACAGAACCCGCCTACGGAGGTACTTC
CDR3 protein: CACRGDRTRLRRYF

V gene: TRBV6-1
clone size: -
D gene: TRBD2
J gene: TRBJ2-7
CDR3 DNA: TGTGCCACCCGGGGGAGGGGATCCTACGAGCAGTACTTC
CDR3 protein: CATRGRGSYEQYF

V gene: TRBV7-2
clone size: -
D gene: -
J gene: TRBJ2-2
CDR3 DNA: TGTGCCAGCAGCTTGAGCGGACCGCGAATCGGGGAGCTGTTTTTT
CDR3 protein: CASSLSGPRIGELFF

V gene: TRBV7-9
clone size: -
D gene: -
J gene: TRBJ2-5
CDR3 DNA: TGTGCCAGCAGCTTGGGTCGGGGGAAAGAGACCCAGTACTTC
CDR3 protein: CASSLGRGKETQYF

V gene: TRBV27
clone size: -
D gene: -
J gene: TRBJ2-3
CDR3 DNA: TGTGCCAGCAGCCGACTAGAGACGCAGTATTTT
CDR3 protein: CASSRLETQYF

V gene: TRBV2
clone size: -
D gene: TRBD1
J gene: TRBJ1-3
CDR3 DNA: TGTGCCAGCAGCGCTACCGGACAGGCCTCTGGAAACACCATATATTTT
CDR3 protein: CASSATGQASGNTIYF

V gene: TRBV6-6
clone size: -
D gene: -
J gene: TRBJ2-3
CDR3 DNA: TGTGCCAGCAGTCTAAGCACAGATACGCAGTATTTT
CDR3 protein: CASSLSTDTQYF

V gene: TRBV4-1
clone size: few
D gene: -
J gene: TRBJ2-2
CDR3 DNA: TGCGCCAGCAGCCATACAGGGAACACCGGGGAGCTGTTTTTT
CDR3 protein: CASSHTGNTGELFF

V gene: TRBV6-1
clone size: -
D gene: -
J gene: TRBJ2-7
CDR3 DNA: TGTGCCAGCAGTGTAGGGGGGGAAGCGGGGAGGGACGAGCAGTACTTC
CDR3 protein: CASSVGGEAGRDEQYF

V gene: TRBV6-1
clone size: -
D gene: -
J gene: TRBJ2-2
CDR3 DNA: TGTGCCAGCAGTGAAGCCCCAGCGGGTTACACCGGGGAGCTGTTTTTT
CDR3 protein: CASSEAPAGYTGELFF

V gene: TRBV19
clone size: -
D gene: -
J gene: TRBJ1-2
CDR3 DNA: TGTGCCAGTAGTATAGATATAGGAGGCGGCTATGGCTACACCTTC
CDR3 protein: CASSIDIGGGYGYTF

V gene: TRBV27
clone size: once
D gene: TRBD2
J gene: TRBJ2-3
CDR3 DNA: TGTGCCAGCAGTTACGGACTAGCGGGAGGTCCCAGCACAGATACGCAGTATTTT
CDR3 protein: CASSYGLAGGPSTDTQYF

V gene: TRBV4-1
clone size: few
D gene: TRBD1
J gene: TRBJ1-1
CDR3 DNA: TGCGCCAGCAGCTGGGACAGCGCAAACACTGAAGCTTTCTTT
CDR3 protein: CASSWDSANTEAFF

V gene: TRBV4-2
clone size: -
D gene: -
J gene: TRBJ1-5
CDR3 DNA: TGTGCCAGCAGCCACGAACAGGGTCGGCAGCCCCAGCATTTT
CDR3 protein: CASSHEQGRQPQHF

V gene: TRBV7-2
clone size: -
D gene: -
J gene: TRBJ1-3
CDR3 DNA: TGTGCCAGCAGCTTAGTGGACAGAGGAAACACCATATATTTT
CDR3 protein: CASSLVDRGNTIYF